Listed below are T cell receptor beta chains from one sample, sequenced in a study of cytomegalovirus exposure and HLA in healthy donors. Only in-frame clones appear in the TCRdb table, and some are missing; sequencing was by immunoSEQ multiplex PCR. Of over 200,000 clones listed, 88% were seen once; the top ten hold 2.5% to 3.5%. Sequenced input: PBMCs. The receptors originated from a young woman in good health and CMV-seronegative. Each CDR3 is given with its conserved first and last residue. Fields, in order: J gene, D gene, clone size, V gene, CDR3 protein, CDR3 DNA. The D gene is left open where the match is weak. Expanded clones get a size class; other rows say once, few or many, or leave the size out.

J gene: TRBJ1-5
D gene: TRBD1
clone size: .
V gene: TRBV19
CDR3 protein: CASSIGEGDRGLSVSNQPQHF
CDR3 DNA: TGTGCCAGTAGTATCGGTGAGGGGGACAGGGGCCTTTCAGTTAGCAATCAGCCCCAGCATTTT

J gene: TRBJ2-1
D gene: TRBD2
clone size: .
V gene: TRBV7-2
CDR3 protein: CASSREGRSNEQFF
CDR3 DNA: TGTGCCAGCAGTCGGGAGGGCCGGTCCAATGAGCAGTTCTTC

J gene: TRBJ1-1
D gene: .
clone size: .
V gene: TRBV18
CDR3 protein: CASSPIGRGENTEAFF
CDR3 DNA: TGTGCCAGCTCACCAATCGGCAGGGGAGAGAACACTGAAGCTTTCTTT

J gene: TRBJ2-7
D gene: .
clone size: once
V gene: TRBV30
CDR3 protein: CASKGEGGTYEQYF
CDR3 DNA: TGTGCCTCGAAGGGGGAGGGTGGAACCTACGAGCAGTACTTC

J gene: TRBJ1-1
D gene: .
clone size: once
V gene: TRBV2
CDR3 protein: CASSFSGKEAFF
CDR3 DNA: TGTGCCAGCAGCTTTTCAGGGAAGGAAGCTTTCTTT

J gene: TRBJ2-7
D gene: .
clone size: .
V gene: TRBV28
CDR3 protein: CASLRLSRAGEGQYF
CDR3 DNA: TGTGCCAGCCTGCGTCTCTCCAGGGCAGGGGAGGGGCAGTACTTC

J gene: TRBJ1-5
D gene: TRBD1
clone size: .
V gene: TRBV5-6
CDR3 protein: CASSLTGANQPQHF
CDR3 DNA: TGTGCCAGCAGCTTGACAGGGGCCAATCAGCCCCAGCATTTT

J gene: TRBJ1-2
D gene: TRBD1
clone size: .
V gene: TRBV11-2
CDR3 protein: CASSLGGTGDYGYTF
CDR3 DNA: TGTGCCAGCAGCTTAGGGGGGACAGGGGATTATGGCTACACCTTC

J gene: TRBJ2-3
D gene: TRBD2
clone size: .
V gene: TRBV5-1
CDR3 protein: CASSPPLAGGSGDTQYF
CDR3 DNA: TGCGCCAGCAGCCCTCCTTTAGCGGGAGGTTCAGGGGATACGCAGTATTTT

J gene: TRBJ2-1
D gene: TRBD1
clone size: once
V gene: TRBV5-6
CDR3 protein: CASSLGRQGFGEQFF
CDR3 DNA: TGTGCCAGCAGCCTGGGGCGACAGGGGTTTGGTGAGCAGTTCTTC

J gene: TRBJ2-3
D gene: TRBD1
clone size: few
V gene: TRBV2
CDR3 protein: CASSLTGVAQGTQYF
CDR3 DNA: TGTGCCAGCAGTTTGACAGGGGTGGCACAGGGTACGCAGTATTTT

J gene: TRBJ2-1
D gene: .
clone size: .
V gene: TRBV6-1
CDR3 protein: CASSRVPYNEQFF
CDR3 DNA: TGTGCCAGCAGCAGGGTCCCCTACAATGAGCAGTTCTTC

J gene: TRBJ2-5
D gene: .
clone size: .
V gene: TRBV27
CDR3 protein: CASSLWAGLGETQYF
CDR3 DNA: TGTGCCAGCAGTTTATGGGCAGGGTTAGGAGAGACCCAGTACTTC

J gene: TRBJ2-7
D gene: TRBD1
clone size: .
V gene: TRBV28
CDR3 protein: CASRGRTGSGEQYF
CDR3 DNA: TGTGCCAGCAGGGGAAGGACAGGGTCTGGGGAGCAGTACTTC

J gene: TRBJ2-7
D gene: .
clone size: few
V gene: TRBV28
CDR3 protein: CASSFGQSYEQYF
CDR3 DNA: TGTGCCAGCAGTTTTGGACAGAGCTACGAGCAGTACTTC

J gene: TRBJ2-7
D gene: TRBD1
clone size: .
V gene: TRBV7-9
CDR3 protein: CASSSGQGALYEQYF
CDR3 DNA: TGTGCCAGCAGCTCAGGACAGGGGGCGCTCTACGAGCAGTACTTC

J gene: TRBJ1-2
D gene: TRBD1
clone size: .
V gene: TRBV6-5
CDR3 protein: CASSYPGQRYGYTF
CDR3 DNA: TGTGCCAGCAGTTATCCGGGACAGCGCTATGGCTACACCTTC

J gene: TRBJ1-5
D gene: .
clone size: .
V gene: TRBV7-9
CDR3 protein: CASSLAGFGDQPQHF
CDR3 DNA: TGTGCCAGCAGCTTAGCGGGGTTCGGGGATCAGCCCCAGCATTTT

J gene: TRBJ2-7
D gene: TRBD2
clone size: .
V gene: TRBV30
CDR3 protein: CAWSPPGGEQYF
CDR3 DNA: TGTGCCTGGAGTCCGCCGGGGGGCGAGCAGTACTTC

J gene: TRBJ2-3
D gene: TRBD2
clone size: once
V gene: TRBV4-1
CDR3 protein: CASSQGAGGPDSTDTQYF
CDR3 DNA: TGCGCCAGCAGCCAAGGAGCGGGAGGGCCGGATAGCACAGATACGCAGTATTTT

J gene: TRBJ1-1
D gene: .
clone size: few
V gene: TRBV5-1
CDR3 protein: CASSVAGSRGDTEAFF
CDR3 DNA: TGCGCCAGCAGCGTCGCCGGGTCGCGGGGGGACACTGAAGCTTTCTTT

J gene: TRBJ2-1
D gene: .
clone size: few
V gene: TRBV19
CDR3 protein: CASSMVAPRGKFF
CDR3 DNA: TGTGCCAGTAGTATGGTAGCTCCCCGGGGGAAGTTCTTC

J gene: TRBJ2-5
D gene: .
clone size: .
V gene: TRBV9
CDR3 protein: CASSVGGGETQYF
CDR3 DNA: TGTGCCAGCAGCGTAGGTGGGGGGGAGACCCAGTACTTC

J gene: TRBJ2-6
D gene: .
clone size: .
V gene: TRBV27
CDR3 protein: CASSLFRPDSSGANVLTF
CDR3 DNA: TGTGCCAGCAGTTTATTCCGACCTGACAGCTCTGGGGCCAACGTCCTGACTTTC

J gene: TRBJ1-2
D gene: .
clone size: .
V gene: TRBV5-1
CDR3 protein: CASSLDGGPDGYGYTF
CDR3 DNA: TGCGCCAGCAGCTTGGATGGAGGGCCCGATGGCTATGGCTACACCTTC

J gene: TRBJ2-5
D gene: TRBD2
clone size: .
V gene: TRBV7-9
CDR3 protein: CASSFGSREGETQYF
CDR3 DNA: TGTGCCAGCAGCTTCGGTTCGCGGGAGGGCGAGACCCAGTACTTC

J gene: TRBJ2-5
D gene: TRBD1
clone size: few
V gene: TRBV7-9
CDR3 protein: CASSLRGTGQQETQYF
CDR3 DNA: TGTGCCAGCAGCCTTAGAGGTACGGGACAGCAAGAGACCCAGTACTTC

J gene: TRBJ2-7
D gene: TRBD1
clone size: once
V gene: TRBV27
CDR3 protein: CASSLGDRSYEQYF
CDR3 DNA: TGTGCCAGCAGTTTAGGGGACAGATCCTACGAGCAGTACTTC

J gene: TRBJ1-1
D gene: TRBD1
clone size: .
V gene: TRBV28
CDR3 protein: CASSPATGRSGEAFF
CDR3 DNA: TGTGCCAGCAGTCCGGCGACAGGGAGATCAGGTGAAGCTTTCTTT

J gene: TRBJ2-7
D gene: .
clone size: .
V gene: TRBV28
CDR3 protein: CASSSLDSSYEQYF
CDR3 DNA: TGTGCCAGCAGTTCCTTGGACAGTTCCTACGAGCAGTACTTC

J gene: TRBJ2-5
D gene: .
clone size: .
V gene: TRBV6-5
CDR3 protein: CASRDLTSVGETQYF
CDR3 DNA: TGTGCCAGCAGAGACCTGACTAGTGTGGGGGAGACCCAGTACTTC

J gene: TRBJ2-5
D gene: .
clone size: .
V gene: TRBV9
CDR3 protein: CASSVYGGQETQYF
CDR3 DNA: TGTGCCAGCAGCGTATATGGCGGCCAAGAGACCCAGTACTTC

J gene: TRBJ2-1
D gene: TRBD2
clone size: .
V gene: TRBV9
CDR3 protein: CASSVETSGSIDNEQFF
CDR3 DNA: TGTGCCAGCAGCGTAGAAACTAGCGGAAGCATTGACAATGAGCAGTTCTTC

J gene: TRBJ2-5
D gene: .
clone size: .
V gene: TRBV6-5
CDR3 protein: CASSPRQSETQYF
CDR3 DNA: TGTGCCAGCAGCCCCAGACAGTCCGAGACCCAGTACTTC

J gene: TRBJ1-2
D gene: TRBD1
clone size: .
V gene: TRBV5-1
CDR3 protein: CASSFEGQSLGYTF
CDR3 DNA: TGCGCCAGCAGTTTTGAGGGACAGTCGTTGGGCTACACCTTC

J gene: TRBJ2-7
D gene: TRBD2
clone size: .
V gene: TRBV9
CDR3 protein: CASSVGVAGAYEQYF
CDR3 DNA: TGTGCCAGCAGCGTAGGGGTAGCGGGAGCCTACGAGCAGTACTTC

J gene: TRBJ2-3
D gene: TRBD1
clone size: .
V gene: TRBV28
CDR3 protein: CASRGTGGGADTQYF
CDR3 DNA: TGTGCCAGCAGGGGCACAGGGGGCGGGGCAGATACGCAGTATTTT

J gene: TRBJ2-1
D gene: .
clone size: .
V gene: TRBV4-1
CDR3 protein: CASSLVSSPFWNEQFF
CDR3 DNA: TGCGCCAGCAGCCTGGTTAGCTCCCCCTTTTGGAATGAGCAGTTCTTC

J gene: TRBJ2-1
D gene: .
clone size: .
V gene: TRBV19
CDR3 protein: CASHRGGLSYNEQFF
CDR3 DNA: TGTGCCAGCCACCGTGGCGGGCTCTCCTACAATGAGCAGTTCTTC

J gene: TRBJ2-7
D gene: .
clone size: .
V gene: TRBV30
CDR3 protein: CVWKKRGNEQYF
CDR3 DNA: TGTGTCTGGAAAAAACGGGGGAACGAGCAGTACTTC

J gene: TRBJ2-1
D gene: TRBD1
clone size: few
V gene: TRBV18
CDR3 protein: CASSPLQGSGEQFF
CDR3 DNA: TGTGCCAGCTCACCACTACAGGGGTCGGGTGAGCAGTTCTTC

J gene: TRBJ2-3
D gene: .
clone size: .
V gene: TRBV10-1
CDR3 protein: CASSDLDTQYF
CDR3 DNA: TGCGCCAGCAGTGACTTAGATACGCAGTATTTT

J gene: TRBJ2-5
D gene: TRBD1
clone size: .
V gene: TRBV11-2
CDR3 protein: CASIPGTGFGTQYF
CDR3 DNA: TGTGCCAGCATCCCCGGGACAGGTTTTGGGACCCAGTACTTC